This passage covers 2 T cell receptor beta chains from one sample sequenced in a study of blood T cell repertoires in COVID-19. The method was immunoSEQ multiplex PCR; TCRdb's version includes in-frame clones alone and lacks a portion of them. The table records 85,000 to 110,000 clones, nearly 90% of them present only once. The source material was peripheral blood. The receptor set was obtained from a man in his fifties in a cohort sampled during active COVID-19.

The chain couples TRBV28 to TRBJ2-7; TRBD2 aligns across 8 bases. The CDR3 runs to 15 residues. V lost 4 bases to trimming and J lost 0 bases; unmatched junction nucleotides: 5. Germline CDR1 is MDHEN and CDR2 is SYDVKM. The CDR3 spells CASSSGGDPSYEQYV. The CDR3 coding sequence is TGTGCCAGCAGTTCCGGGGGGGACCCCTCCTACGAGCAGTACGTC.

The J gene is TRBJ2-1, the V gene TRBV5-6, with 8 positions matching TRBD2. Germline loops: CDR1 SGHDT, CDR2 YYEEEE. The CDR3 has 17 amino acids. The junction had 13 bases not matched to a gene; V was cut back by 4 bases and J by 4 bases. The CDR3 protein is CASSQIPLAGQYNEQFF. In nucleotides, the CDR3 is TGTGCCAGCAGCCAAATCCCCTTAGCGGGGCAATACAATGAGCAGTTCTTC. Based on the CDR3 plus reference TRBV5-6 and TRBJ2-1, the full variable domain is DAGVTQSPTHLIKTRGQQVTLRCSPKSGHDTVSWYQQALGQGPQFIFQYYEEEERQRGNFPDRFSGHQFPNYSSELNVNALLLGDSALYLCASSQIPLAGQYNEQFFGPGTRLTVL.